The 25 T cell receptor beta chains reported below all come from one sample, sequenced in a study of shared clonotypes between healthy human individuals. TCRdb's table, derived via immunoSEQ multiplex PCR, lists solely in-frame clones and lacks some. Counted here are about 2.4 million clones, roughly 93% occurring once; the ten biggest clones make up around 0.37%. Sample: naive CD4+ T cells from PBMCs. Subset specified: CD45RA+ positively selected. The source of these receptors is a man in his late teens or twenties in good health. Some clones in this sample may be carry-over from other donors' samples.

This clone showed up just a few times. The gene calls are TRBV2 and TRBJ1-1; possibly TRBD1 for D (6 bases). Germline V gives CDR1 SNHLY, CDR2 FYNNEI. The CDR3 is 15 residues long. Deletions cut 5 bases from V and 0 bases from J, with 13 bases between. The CDR3 DNA is TGTGCCAGCAGTACACAGGGTTCTGTGAACACTGAAGCTTTCTTT. Its protein product is CASSTQGSVNTEAFF.

The chain uses TRBV28 and TRBJ1-2; 10 bases map to TRBD1. The junction had 9 bases not matched to a gene; V was cut back by 6 bases and J by 5 bases. Germline CDR1 is MDHEN and CDR2 is SYDVKM. This CDR3 has 15 amino acids. CDR3 DNA: TGTGCCAGCAGCCACGGGACAGGGGCGAAATATGGCTACACCTTC. Amino acids: CASSHGTGAKYGYTF.

The V and J genes are TRBV4-1 and TRBJ2-1; the D is unclear. V was clipped by 4 bases and J by 4 bases, with 14 bases between them. Germline lookup yields CDR1 MGHRA and CDR2 YSYEKL. The CDR3 extends over 15 amino acids. In nucleotides, the CDR3 is TGCGCCAGCAGCCCACTTGGGGTTACATACAATGAGCAGTTCTTC. Translated, it gives CASSPLGVTYNEQFF.

This clone was counted a few times. The gene calls are TRBV6-6 and TRBJ2-1; D perhaps matches TRBD1 (5 bases). Trimming cost V 8 bases and J 7 bases, with 9 bases left between them. The germline V gene encodes CDR1 MNHNY and CDR2 SVGAGI (reference sequence). The CDR3 covers 11 residues. As DNA, the CDR3 is TGTGCCAGCGGACATTTGAATGAGCAGTTCTTC. It is translated as CASGHLNEQFF.

This chain links TRBV5-1 with TRBJ2-2, with D unclear. This CDR3 has 13 residues. Germline V gene data show CDR1 as SGHRS and CDR2 as YFSETQ. The V and J ends lost 3 bases and 4 bases respectively, with 7 bases between them. The CDR3 DNA reads as TGCGCCAGCAGCTCGGACGGCACCGGGGAGCTGTTTTTT. Its translation: CASSSDGTGELFF.

The chain links TRBV29-1 to TRBJ1-2; no firm D call. There are 12 residues in the CDR3. The germline V and J ends were trimmed by 2 bases and 3 bases, with 7 bases remaining between them. Germline CDR1 is SQVTM and CDR2 is ANQGSEA. CDR3 nucleotide sequence: TGCAGCGTTGAACAGACTGACTATGGCTACACCTTC. Translation gives CSVEQTDYGYTF.

The chain recombines TRBV2 with TRBJ1-2, with D possibly TRBD1 on 6 matching bases. From germline, CDR1 is SNHLY and CDR2 FYNNEI. The CDR3 has 15 amino acids. Trimming stripped 4 bases from V and 7 bases from J, with 19 bases between. CDR3 bases: TGTGCCAGCAGTGTACCCGGGCAGGGCAGGGGTGGCTACACCTTC. It yields the protein CASSVPGQGRGGYTF.

This chain joins TRBV5-8 and TRBJ1-2; D is perhaps TRBD1 (5 bases). Trimming left V 4 bases short and J 0 bases short, with 10 bases between. The germline V gene has CDR1 SGHTS and CDR2 YDEGEE. This CDR3 region has 14 residues. CDR3 region: CASSVRGANYGYTF. Written as DNA, the CDR3 is TGTGCCAGCAGCGTTAGGGGAGCTAACTATGGCTACACCTTC.

This rearrangement joins TRBV7-9 to TRBJ1-4; the D is unclear. The ends were cut back, 0 bases at V and 8 bases at J, with 13 bases in the middle. Germline V gene sequence: CDR1 SEHNR, CDR2 FQNEAQ (reference sequence). The CDR3 is 15 residues long. CDR3 protein: CASSLASGTIEKLFF. The CDR3 DNA is TGTGCCAGCAGCTTAGCCTCGGGTACGATCGAAAAACTGTTTTTT.

The chain is built from TRBV10-2 and TRBJ1-4, with D possibly matching TRBD1 (5 bases). Trimming stripped 4 bases from V and 5 bases from J, with 8 bases between. The CDR3 is made up of 13 amino acids. The germline V gene has CDR1 WSHSY and CDR2 SAAADI. The CDR3 protein is CASSGGVNEKLFF. In nucleotides, the CDR3 is TGCGCCAGCAGTGGGGGGGTGAATGAAAAACTGTTTTTT.

V is TRBV5-6 and J is TRBJ2-1; D may correspond to TRBD1 or TRBD2 (5 bases each). Trimming removed 3 bases at V and 0 bases at J, with 10 bases between. The germline gives CDR1 SGHDT, CDR2 YYEEEE. The CDR3 runs 15 residues. For the CDR3, the DNA is TGTGCCAGCAGCTCGGGACCGAACTCCTACAATGAGCAGTTCTTC. This translates into CASSSGPNSYNEQFF.

The J gene is TRBJ1-4, the V gene TRBV28; D possibly corresponds to TRBD1 (5 bases). Germline V CDR1 and CDR2: MDHEN, SYDVKM. Trimming shortened V by 3 bases and J by 0 bases, and 8 bases separated the two germline ends. CDR3 size: 15 residues. This CDR3 is CASSFQGPTNEKLFF. CDR3 in DNA: TGTGCCAGCAGTTTCCAGGGTCCAACTAATGAAAAACTGTTTTTT. The variable domain in full, with the rest retrieved from reference TRBV28 and TRBJ1-4, is DVKVTQSSRYLVKRTGEKVFLECVQDMDHENMFWYRQDPGLGLRLIYFSYDVKMKEKGDIPEGYSVSREKKERFSLILESASTNQTSMYLCASSFQGPTNEKLFFGSGTQLSVL.

The chain combines TRBV30 with TRBJ2-1, with 8 bases that match TRBD1. Germline CDR1 GTSNPN, CDR2 SVGIG (reference sequence). V lost 7 bases, J lost 2 bases, and 4 bases stayed unmatched. The CDR3 is 13 amino acids. CDR3 amino acids: CAFDRGPYNEQFF. CDR3 sequence (DNA): TGTGCCTTTGACAGGGGCCCCTACAATGAGCAGTTCTTC.

The chain joins TRBV2 to TRBJ1-4, with TRBD1 matching over 7 bases. CDR3 length equals 15 residues. Germline V lookup: CDR1 SNHLY, CDR2 FYNNEI. V was pared by 0 bases and J by 10 bases, with 8 bases of the junction left unmatched. The CDR3 bases are TGTGCCAGCAGTGAAGCCGCCCAGGGGGGGGGAAAACTGTTTTTT. Its protein is CASSEAAQGGGKLFF. Full variable domain (outside the CDR3, taken from reference TRBV2 and TRBJ1-4): EPEVTQTPSHQVTQMGQEVILRCVPISNHLYFYWYRQILGQKVEFLVSFYNNEISEKSEIFDDQFSVERPDGSNFTLKIRSTKLEDSAMYFCASSEAAQGGGKLFFGSGTQLSVL.

The CDR3 DNA reads as TGTGCCAGCTCACCCCTAGCGGGGCAGGGCCGCTCCTACGAGCAGTACTTC. Protein sequence: CASSPLAGQGRSYEQYF. V gene TRBV18 combines with J gene TRBJ2-7; 9 bases match TRBD2. CDR1 and CDR2 (germline): KGHSH, LQKENI. V lost 3 bases to trimming and J lost 0 bases; unmatched junction nucleotides: 9. The CDR3 has 17 residues.

The chain uses TRBV7-9 and TRBJ2-4, with 8 bases fitting TRBD2. The CDR3 sequence is 16 residues long. Trimming removed 1 base from V and 5 bases from J; junction bases left unmatched: 7. Germline lookup yields CDR1 SEHNR and CDR2 FQNEAQ (reference sequence). Written as DNA, the CDR3 is TGTGCCAGCAGCTTAGTCGGGCAGGGACTAGAAAACATTCAGTACTTC. Its protein is CASSLVGQGLENIQYF.

The CDR3 loop is CASSLGRYSTRGRNQPQHF. CDR3 bases: TGTGCCAGCAGCTTAGGGCGGTATAGCACGAGGGGACGCAATCAGCCCCAGCATTTT. The rearrangement joins TRBV7-2 to TRBJ1-5; a weak D match, TRBD1 (5 bases). There are 19 residues in the CDR3. The V gene lost 1 base and the J gene lost 2 bases, with 21 bases spanning the gap. Per the germline V gene, CDR1 is SGHTA and CDR2 is FQGNSA.

The rearrangement joins TRBV10-3 to TRBJ2-3; the match to TRBD2 covers 15 bases. V was clipped by 0 bases and J by 3 bases; unmatched bases: 1. Germline values: CDR1 ENHRY, CDR2 SYGVKD. This CDR3 spans 17 amino acids. CDR3 DNA sequence: TGTGCCATCAGTGAGTCGGGACTAGCGGGAGGAACAGATACGCAGTATTTT. Its protein is CAISESGLAGGTDTQYF.

The rearrangement links TRBV11-2 to TRBJ2-7, with a possible D match to TRBD1 (7 bases). This CDR3 has 15 amino acids. Trimming left V 3 bases short and J 5 bases short, with 17 bases between. Germline V CDR1 and CDR2: SGHAT, FQNNGV. This CDR3 reads CASSLLGQGGNEQYF. The DNA for the CDR3 is TGTGCCAGCAGCTTGTTAGGGCAGGGGGGCAACGAGCAGTACTTC.

This chain connects TRBV15 to TRBJ2-2, with D hard to call. The CDR3 length is 13 residues. CDR1 and CDR2 (germline): LNHNV, YYDKDF (reference sequence). With 1 base removed from V and 3 bases from J, the gap between germline ends came to 3 bases. CDR3 region: CATSRGYTGELFF. For the CDR3, the DNA is TGTGCCACCAGCAGAGGTTACACCGGGGAGCTGTTTTTT.

The chain uses TRBV5-4 and TRBJ2-2, with D possibly matching TRBD1 (6 bases). The CDR3 length is 16 residues. The V end lost 0 bases, the J end lost 8 bases, and 17 bases lay between the germline ends. Germline V lookup: CDR1 SGHNT, CDR2 YYREEE (reference sequence). This chain's CDR3 is CASSLGRPAGVGELFF. DNA of the CDR3: TGTGCCAGCAGCTTGGGACGTCCCGCAGGGGTGGGGGAGCTGTTTTTT.

This chain joins TRBV6-5 and TRBJ2-1; no firm D call. The CDR3 runs to 10 residues. Germline V gene lookup returns CDR1 MNHEY and CDR2 SVGAGI. V lost 2 bases and J lost 7, with 0 bases in between. CDR3 nucleotides: TGTGCCAGCAGTTACAATGAGCAGTTCTTC. Protein: CASSYNEQFF.

J is TRBJ1-2 and V is TRBV19; D uncertain. The CDR3 sequence is 14 residues long. Looked up from germline, CDR1 is LNHDA and CDR2 is SQIVND (reference sequence). V dropped 3 bases and J dropped 5 bases, with 13 bases sitting between them. The CDR3 sequence: CASSIGPVRYGYTF. Here the CDR3 DNA reads TGTGCCAGTAGTATTGGCCCGGTGAGGTATGGCTACACCTTC.

The gene calls are TRBV5-1 and TRBJ1-1; 8 positions match TRBD1. The CDR3 has 13 residues. V lost 3 bases, J lost 7 bases, and 5 bases stayed unmatched. CDR1 and CDR2 from the germline V gene are SGHRS and YFSETQ. The CDR3, as DNA: TGCGCCAGCAGCTATGGACAGGGATATGAAGCTTTCTTT. Its protein product is CASSYGQGYEAFF.

Comment on this clone: Other DNA sequences in the sample encode the same CDR3. The V gene is TRBV27, the J gene TRBJ2-7; 7 bases fit TRBD1. With V trimmed by 2 bases and J by 2 bases, 3 bases remained unmatched. Germline CDR1 is MNHEY and CDR2 is SMNVEV (reference sequence). There are 14 residues in the CDR3. DNA for the CDR3: TGTGCCAGCAGTTTAACGGGACAGCCCTACGAGCAGTACTTC. Protein: CASSLTGQPYEQYF.